The 19 T cell receptor beta chains listed next were all sequenced from one sample in a study of blood T cell repertoires in COVID-19. Method: immunoSEQ multiplex PCR; TCRdb's copy keeps in-frame clones and lacks some. The table has approximately 400,000 clones, around 84% seen once; the top ten hold more than 0.95%. Sequencing input: peripheral blood. The receptors shown here come from a human donor with acute or convalescent COVID-19. The donor label of this sample is uncertain.

The chain is built from TRBV7-8 and TRBJ1-2; D gene uncertain. The germline V and J ends were trimmed by 2 bases and 6 bases, with 13 bases remaining between them. There are 14 residues in the CDR3. Germline V gene sequence: CDR1 SGHVS, CDR2 FQNEAQ. This CDR3 reads CASSLIGDMDGYTF. The CDR3 DNA follows: TGTGCCAGCAGCTTAATCGGGGATATGGATGGCTACACCTTC.

DNA of the CDR3: TGTGCCAGCAGTGAACTCGGGTGGTCGCCCCAGCATTTT. Translated, it gives CASSELGWSPQHF. This chain joins TRBV2 and TRBJ1-5, with D unclear. The CDR3 contains 13 residues. The V end was cut by 2 bases, the J end by 9 bases, with 11 bases between. The germline gives CDR1 SNHLY, CDR2 FYNNEI.

The rearrangement uses TRBV27 and TRBJ1-2; possible D gene TRBD1, 6 bases. Germline V gives CDR1 MNHEY, CDR2 SMNVEV (reference sequence). This CDR3 comprises 13 residues. Trimming left V 5 bases short and J 5 bases short, with 12 bases between. The CDR3 sequence: CASSDRILYGYTF. DNA for the CDR3: TGTGCCAGCAGTGACAGGATTTTGTATGGCTACACCTTC.

The chain carries TRBV13 and TRBJ2-3, with 14 bases lining up with TRBD2. Germline CDR1 PRHDT, CDR2 FYEKMQ (reference sequence). The V and J ends lost 5 bases and 5 bases, in that order; junction bases with no gene match: 6. The CDR3 spans 16 residues. The CDR3 coding sequence is TGTGCCAGCAGCCACCGGACTAGCGGGGGGCTAGATACGCAGTATTTT. The encoded protein is CASSHRTSGGLDTQYF. Looking up the rest from reference TRBV13 and TRBJ2-3 gives the full variable domain: AAGVIQSPRHLIKEKRETATLKCYPIPRHDTVYWYQQGPGQDPQFLISFYEKMQSDKGSIPDRFSAQQFSDYHSELNMSSLELGDSALYFCASSHRTSGGLDTQYFGPGTRLTVL.

In its sample, this clone was seen once. The chain employs TRBV28 and TRBJ1-3; TRBD1 matches 9 bases. The CDR3 extends over 14 amino acids. With V trimmed by 4 bases and J by 8 bases, 6 bases remained unmatched. CDR1 and CDR2 (germline): MDHEN, SYDVKM. This CDR3 is CASSSGQGLYTIYF. CDR3 nucleotide sequence: TGTGCCAGCAGTTCGGGACAGGGATTGTACACCATATATTTT.

The chain couples TRBV20-1 to TRBJ1-1; D perhaps matches TRBD1 (5 bases). The V and J ends lost 3 bases and 2 bases respectively, with 16 bases between them. The germline V gene has CDR1 DFQATT and CDR2 SNEGSKA (reference sequence). The CDR3 covers 15 residues. CDR3 coding DNA: TGCAGTGCTAGTTATCAGGGATGGGGTAACACTGAAGCTTTCTTT. Its translation: CSASYQGWGNTEAFF.

V is TRBV3-1 (or the pseudogene TRBV3-2) and J is TRBJ1-1, with 7 nucleotides matching TRBD1. The CDR3 totals 17 residues. Germline loops: CDR1 LGHDT, CDR2 YNNKEL (reference sequence). V shed 0 bases and J 2 bases; nucleotides not matched to a gene: 9. CDR3 sequence (DNA): TGTGCCAGCAGCCAAGAGGGCAGGGGGAGGACCAACACTGAAGCTTTCTTT. It encodes CASSQEGRGRTNTEAFF.

The chain combines TRBV15 with TRBJ1-5, with D perhaps matching TRBD1 (5 bases). The CDR3 is made up of 13 amino acids. Trimming shortened V by 5 bases and J by 8 bases, and 13 bases separated the two germline ends. CDR1 is LNHNV, CDR2 YYDKDF, per germline (reference sequence). The CDR3 is CATSLTEPKPQHF. The CDR3 DNA reads as TGTGCCACCAGCCTGACAGAGCCTAAGCCCCAGCATTTT.

This clone appeared a few times. This chain links TRBV6-1 with TRBJ1-5; TRBD1 matches at 8 bases. In germline, CDR1 is MNHNS, CDR2 SASEGT. J gave up 9 bases and V 4 bases, and 14 bases lay outside the gene matches. The CDR3 contains 16 residues. CDR3 region: CASSVTGASTMAPQHF. Written as DNA, the CDR3 is TGTGCCAGCAGTGTGACAGGGGCCTCCACAATGGCGCCCCAGCATTTT.

This clone has only one observation. The V call is TRBV18, the J call TRBJ2-1; TRBD2 might be the D (5 bases). CDR1 is KGHSH, CDR2 LQKENI, per germline. V lost 6 bases and J lost 3, with 18 bases in between. The CDR3 length is 16 residues. The CDR3 here is CASSLFSAHSYNEQFF. In nucleotides, the CDR3 is TGTGCCAGCTCCCTATTTAGCGCACATAGCTACAATGAGCAGTTCTTC. The full variable domain, in which reference TRBV18 and TRBJ2-1 provide the parts outside the CDR3, is NAGVMQNPRHLVRRRGQEARLRCSPMKGHSHVYWYRQLPEEGLKFMVYLQKENIIDESGMPKERFSAEFPKEGPSILRIQQVVRGDSAAYFCASSLFSAHSYNEQFFGPGTRLTVL.

The V call is TRBV29-1, the J call TRBJ2-7; perhaps TRBD2 as D (7 bases). V was shortened by 2 bases and J by 5 bases, with 13 bases between the two germline ends. CDR3 length equals 13 residues. The germline CDR1 and CDR2 sequences are SQVTM and ANQGSEA. CDR3 nucleotides: TGCAGCGTTGAAACAGGGACTATCGACGAGCAGTACTTC. Its translation is CSVETGTIDEQYF.

V usage is TRBV27 and J usage is TRBJ1-2; 7 nucleotides agree with TRBD1. The germline V gene encodes CDR1 MNHEY and CDR2 SMNVEV (reference sequence). V trimming: 4 bases; J trimming: 9 bases; junction bases outside the gene matches: 5. This CDR3 comprises 12 residues. The chain's CDR3 is CASSSRTGRYTF. For the CDR3, the DNA is TGTGCCAGCAGTTCCCGGACAGGTCGCTACACCTTC.

The chain combines TRBV7-9 with TRBJ2-7, with D tentatively TRBD2 (5 bases). V lost 4 bases and J lost 8, with 24 bases in between. Looked up from germline, CDR1 is SEHNR and CDR2 is FQNEAQ (reference sequence). CDR3 size: 16 residues. CDR3 loop: CASSSLNYRGSEKQYF. The CDR3 nucleotides are TGTGCCAGCAGCTCATTAAATTATCGGGGAAGTGAGAAGCAGTACTTC.

The chain carries TRBV18 and TRBJ2-7; a weak D match, TRBD2 (6 bases). Germline V gives CDR1 KGHSH, CDR2 LQKENI. V shed 4 bases and J shed 4 bases, with 17 bases lying between them. There are 15 residues in the CDR3. The CDR3 reads CASSRSDGGLYEQYF. CDR3 nucleotides: TGTGCCAGCTCACGCTCCGACGGGGGACTGTACGAGCAGTACTTC.

The chain links TRBV3-1 (or the pseudogene TRBV3-2) to TRBJ2-3, with D perhaps TRBD2 (5 bases). Germline V lookup: CDR1 LGHDT, CDR2 YNNKEL (reference sequence). Trimming shortened V by 5 bases and J by 0 bases, and 12 bases separated the two germline ends. This CDR3 contains 15 residues. The CDR3 DNA reads as TGTGCCAGCAGCTTTCGACTAACTAGCACAGATACGCAGTATTTT. Protein sequence: CASSFRLTSTDTQYF.

This clone was counted only a few times. This chain connects TRBV18 to TRBJ1-2; a possible D gene is TRBD1 (5 bases). V lost 3 bases to trimming and J lost 8 bases, with 22 bases between them. The CDR3 is 16 amino acids. The germline V gene encodes CDR1 KGHSH and CDR2 LQKENI. The CDR3 sequence: CASSPSTRVVTAGYTF. DNA of the CDR3: TGTGCCAGCTCACCCTCAACCAGGGTCGTTACGGCGGGCTACACCTTC.

For the CDR3, the DNA is TGTGCCAGCAGTTTAGGTTCCCCGGACAGGGCGTCCTATAATTCACCCCTCCACTTT. Residues: CASSLGSPDRASYNSPLHF. This chain uses TRBV27 with TRBJ1-6; TRBD1 agrees at 8 bases. The CDR3 totals 19 residues. With V trimmed by 2 bases and J by 1 base, 10 bases remained unmatched. CDR1 MNHEY and CDR2 SMNVEV come from the germline V gene (reference sequence).

The chain recombines TRBV3-1 (or the pseudogene TRBV3-2) with TRBJ2-6; possibly TRBD1 for D (6 bases). Germline CDR1 and CDR2: LGHDT and YNNKEL (reference sequence). This CDR3 has 18 amino acids. V was pared by 7 bases and J by 0 bases, with 19 bases between. CDR3 DNA sequence: TGTGCCAGCATCATCGTCCCGGACAGTACCTCTGGGGCCAACGTCCTGACTTTC. It is translated as CASIIVPDSTSGANVLTF.

The V gene is TRBV4-1, the J gene TRBJ2-3; the match to TRBD1 covers 7 bases. The CDR3 contains 19 residues. V lost 0 bases to trimming and J lost 5 bases; unmatched junction nucleotides: 17. CDR1 and CDR2 (germline): MGHRA, YSYEKL. CDR3: CASSQDFATTTGKGDTQYF. The CDR3 DNA follows: TGCGCCAGCAGCCAAGATTTCGCAACTACGACAGGGAAGGGAGATACGCAGTATTTT.